This passage covers 24 T cell receptor beta chains from one sample sequenced in a study of T cell responses to AZD1222 COVID-19 vaccine. The data were produced by immunoSEQ multiplex PCR, yet TCRdb's version contains in-frame clones alone and is incomplete. The sample has about 130,000 clones, approximately 94% seen once. The source was peripheral blood, collected on day 0 of AZD1222 vaccination. These receptors all come from an adult in good health.

The rearrangement uses TRBV2 and TRBJ2-7; no firm D call. Trimming removed 4 bases at V and 4 bases at J, with 20 bases between. Germline CDR1 reads SNHLY; CDR2 reads FYNNEI. The CDR3 loop spans 16 amino acids. The CDR3, as DNA: TGTGCCAGCAGTGTATTGGCCCGCCGCGCGGATTACGAGCAGTACTTC. Translated: CASSVLARRADYEQYF.

This chain uses TRBV4-1 with TRBJ1-6; D remains ambiguous. V was pared by 3 bases and J by 7 bases, with 10 bases between. This CDR3 spans 14 amino acids. Germline loops: CDR1 MGHRA, CDR2 YSYEKL. CDR3: CASSQVGANSPLHF. The DNA for the CDR3 is TGCGCCAGCAGCCAGGTGGGTGCCAATTCACCCCTCCACTTT.

V and J are TRBV5-4 and TRBJ2-7, with 10 bases fitting TRBD1. CDR1 SGHNT and CDR2 YYREEE come from the germline V gene (reference sequence). Trimming at V came to 5 bases and at J to 2 bases, leaving 4 bases not matched to a gene. This CDR3 is 14 amino acids long. The CDR3 DNA follows: TGTGCCAGCAGAAAGGGGACAGGGGCCTACGAGCAGTACTTC. Encoded protein: CASRKGTGAYEQYF.

This chain connects TRBV19 to TRBJ2-1; 12 bases align to TRBD2. The germline gives CDR1 LNHDA, CDR2 SQIVND (reference sequence). V shed 4 bases, J shed 4 bases, and the junction held 5 bases outside the gene matches. There are 16 residues in the CDR3. The CDR3 sequence is CASSTRLAGVYNEQFF. Written as DNA, the CDR3 is TGTGCCAGTAGTACCAGACTAGCGGGAGTTTACAATGAGCAGTTCTTC.

The rearrangement uses TRBV19 and TRBJ2-1, with D perhaps being TRBD1 or TRBD2 (5 bases each). The CDR3 sequence is 13 residues long. Germline V gives CDR1 LNHDA, CDR2 SQIVND (reference sequence). The V end lost 1 base, the J end lost 8 bases, and 9 bases lay between the germline ends. The CDR3 DNA is TGTGCCAGTAGTATAGCGGGACCCGATGAGCAGTTCTTC. It yields the protein CASSIAGPDEQFF.

The chain recombines TRBV28 with TRBJ2-7; D is possibly TRBD1 or TRBD2 (5 bases each). Deletions cut 6 bases from V and 3 bases from J, with 15 bases between. Germline CDR1 is MDHEN and CDR2 is SYDVKM. This CDR3 has 14 amino acids. The CDR3 reads CASSTGTGSYEQYF. DNA for the CDR3: TGTGCCAGCAGCACCGGGACCGGTAGCTACGAGCAGTACTTC.

The V gene is TRBV7-2, the J gene TRBJ2-1; 10 nucleotides agree with TRBD2. CDR3 length: 17 amino acids. Trimming cost V 1 base and J 6 bases; bases outside gene matches: 9. CDR1 SGHTA and CDR2 FQGNSA come from the germline V gene. CDR3 coding DNA: TGTGCCAGCAGCTTAGTCGGGGGAGCGGGAGGGGGCAATGAGCAGTTCTTC. Translating gives CASSLVGGAGGGNEQFF.

This rearrangement joins TRBV6-5 to TRBJ2-7; maybe TRBD1 (5 bases). The CDR3 is 15 residues long. Germline values: CDR1 MNHEY, CDR2 SVGAGI. Between the trimmed V and J ends, which lost 3 bases and 6 bases, there was a span of 18 bases. The CDR3 loop is CASSYRGFGLSEQYF. The CDR3 nucleotides read TGTGCCAGCAGTTATAGGGGTTTCGGTCTTAGCGAGCAGTACTTC.

The chain carries TRBV2 and TRBJ2-7; TRBD1 matches at 9 bases. J gave up 3 bases and V 7 bases, and 10 bases lay outside the gene matches. CDR3 size: 15 residues. From germline, CDR1 is SNHLY and CDR2 FYNNEI. The CDR3 nucleotides read TGTGCCAGCACCGATCGGGACAGGGAGTTCTACGAGCAGTACTTC. Amino acids: CASTDRDREFYEQYF.

The CDR3 reads CASSPTGPNTEAFF. Here the CDR3 DNA reads TGTGCCAGCTCACCAACAGGGCCTAACACTGAAGCTTTCTTT. The rearrangement uses TRBV18 and TRBJ1-1; possibly TRBD1 for D (6 bases). V shed 2 bases and J shed 2 bases, with 9 bases lying between them. The CDR3 extends over 14 amino acids. Per the germline V gene, CDR1 is KGHSH and CDR2 is LQKENI.

V usage is TRBV19 and J usage is TRBJ1-2; no definite D call. Trimming left V 5 bases short and J 2 bases short, with 9 bases between. The CDR3 runs 13 residues. CDR1 is LNHDA and CDR2 is SQIVND in the germline V gene (reference sequence). CDR3 loop: CASSPSVNYGYTF. For the CDR3, the DNA is TGTGCCAGTAGTCCTAGCGTAAACTATGGCTACACCTTC.

The chain joins TRBV7-9 to TRBJ1-4, with D hard to call. V was cut by 5 bases and J by 5 bases, with 15 bases left in between. The CDR3 is 15 residues long. CDR1 is SEHNR and CDR2 is FQNEAQ in the germline V gene (reference sequence). As DNA, the CDR3 is TGTGCCAGCAGCCCAGACGGGCCACCCAATGAAAAACTGTTTTTT. Translated: CASSPDGPPNEKLFF.

The chain is built from TRBV30 and TRBJ2-7, with 11 nucleotides matching TRBD2. The CDR3 length is 13 residues. With V trimmed by 8 bases and J by 2 bases, 5 bases remained unmatched. Germline V gives CDR1 GTSNPN, CDR2 SVGIG (reference sequence). In DNA, the CDR3 is TGTGCCGGGCTAGCGGGAGGAGCCTACGAGCAGTACTTC. Translating gives CAGLAGGAYEQYF. The whole variable domain, filled in from reference TRBV30 and TRBJ2-7, reads SQTIHQWPATLVQPVGSPLSLECTVEGTSNPNLYWYRQAAGRGLQLLFYSVGIGQISSEVPQNLSASRPQDRQFILSSKKLLLSDSGFYLCAGLAGGAYEQYFGPGTRLTVT.

The chain is built from TRBV19 and TRBJ1-2; 8 bases are a match to TRBD1. Unmatched junction bases numbered 8, after V lost 7 bases and J lost 4 bases. There are 14 residues in the CDR3. Germline CDR1 is LNHDA and CDR2 is SQIVND (reference sequence). CDR3 loop: CASTGGQVGYGYTF. Here the CDR3 DNA reads TGTGCCAGTACCGGGGGACAGGTGGGCTATGGCTACACCTTC.

The chain links TRBV28 to TRBJ2-6, with D unclear. Germline V gene lookup returns CDR1 MDHEN and CDR2 SYDVKM. V lost 3 bases, J lost 4 bases, and 7 bases lay in between. The CDR3 runs 14 residues. CDR3 in DNA: TGTGCCAGCAGTTTTAGTATAGGGGCCAACGTCCTGACTTTC. Protein product: CASSFSIGANVLTF.

The chain carries TRBV7-8 and TRBJ2-1; TRBD1 matches at 11 bases. CDR1 and CDR2 (germline): SGHVS, FQNEAQ. The CDR3 consists of 16 residues. Trimming at V came to 4 bases and at J to 6 bases, leaving 8 bases not matched to a gene. The CDR3 region has the DNA TGTGCCAGCAGCTCCTCGCCGGGACAGGGGGTCAATGAGCAGTTCTTC. Residues: CASSSSPGQGVNEQFF.

V and J are TRBV9 and TRBJ1-1, with D possibly matching TRBD1 (5 bases). The germline V gene has CDR1 SGDLS and CDR2 YYNGEE. V lost 3 bases to trimming and J lost 3 bases, with 15 bases between them. The CDR3 is 15 amino acids. This chain's CDR3 is CASSARQSGDTEAFF. CDR3 coding DNA: TGTGCCAGCAGCGCCAGACAGTCGGGGGACACTGAAGCTTTCTTT.

Comments on this clone: The junction shows a germline mismatch at one end, possibly a read error. The CDR3 DNA sequence: TGCGCCAGCAGCCTCTCGGGACAAGCCGAAAACATTCAGTACTTC. Residues: CASSLSGQAENIQYF. The V gene is TRBV5-1, the J gene TRBJ2-4; D may be TRBD1 (6 bases). Germline loops: CDR1 SGHRS, CDR2 YFSETQ. The CDR3 has 15 amino acids.

The chain is built from TRBV6-5 and TRBJ1-5; D is possibly TRBD1 (5 bases). The V and J ends lost 7 bases and 6 bases respectively, with 16 bases between them. The CDR3 consists of 14 residues. Germline V gene data show CDR1 as MNHEY and CDR2 as SVGAGI. CDR3 nucleotides: TGTGCCAGCAATCGGGGGGATCCGAGTCAGCCCCAGCATTTT. Amino acid sequence: CASNRGDPSQPQHF.

V gene TRBV7-9 combines with J gene TRBJ2-7, with D hard to call. V shed 3 bases and J shed 7 bases, with 7 bases lying between them. Germline V gene lookup returns CDR1 SEHNR and CDR2 FQNEAQ (reference sequence). CDR3 size: 11 residues. The CDR3 protein is CASSLVGEQYF. The DNA of the CDR3 is TGTGCCAGCAGCTTGGTCGGAGAGCAGTACTTC.

The chain employs TRBV7-2 and TRBJ2-7, with 7 bases aligning to TRBD2. The CDR3 totals 14 residues. With 7 bases clipped from V and 3 bases from J, the junction kept 9 bases outside the gene matches. Germline V CDR1 and CDR2: SGHTA, FQGNSA. Here the CDR3 DNA reads TGTGCCAGCAACCTTGGGGGAGGGGTCTACGAGCAGTACTTC. Translated, it gives CASNLGGGVYEQYF.

The chain uses TRBV2 and TRBJ1-2; D remains ambiguous. This CDR3 has 14 residues. Trimming removed 4 bases from V and 4 bases from J, with 13 bases in between. Per germline, CDR1 SNHLY and CDR2 FYNNEI. As DNA, the CDR3 is TGTGCCAGCAGTGCCCCTCAAAATCCCTATGGCTACACCTTC. It encodes CASSAPQNPYGYTF.

The rearrangement links TRBV11-3 to TRBJ2-1; the match to TRBD1 covers 7 bases. CDR3 length: 16 residues. The trim removed 0 bases at V and 9 bases at J, leaving 11 bases unmatched. In germline, CDR1 is SGHNT, CDR2 YENEEA. The chain's CDR3 is CASSLDGETGNGEQFF. The CDR3 nucleotides are TGTGCCAGCAGCTTAGACGGGGAGACAGGGAATGGTGAGCAGTTCTTC.

This rearrangement joins TRBV20-1 to TRBJ2-3; D unresolved. CDR3 length equals 11 residues. Germline CDR1 is DFQATT and CDR2 is SNEGSKA (reference sequence). V dropped 2 bases and J dropped 6 bases, with 6 bases sitting between them. The CDR3 here is CSARLGDTQYF. CDR3 nucleotide sequence: TGCAGTGCTAGACTGGGGGATACGCAGTATTTT.